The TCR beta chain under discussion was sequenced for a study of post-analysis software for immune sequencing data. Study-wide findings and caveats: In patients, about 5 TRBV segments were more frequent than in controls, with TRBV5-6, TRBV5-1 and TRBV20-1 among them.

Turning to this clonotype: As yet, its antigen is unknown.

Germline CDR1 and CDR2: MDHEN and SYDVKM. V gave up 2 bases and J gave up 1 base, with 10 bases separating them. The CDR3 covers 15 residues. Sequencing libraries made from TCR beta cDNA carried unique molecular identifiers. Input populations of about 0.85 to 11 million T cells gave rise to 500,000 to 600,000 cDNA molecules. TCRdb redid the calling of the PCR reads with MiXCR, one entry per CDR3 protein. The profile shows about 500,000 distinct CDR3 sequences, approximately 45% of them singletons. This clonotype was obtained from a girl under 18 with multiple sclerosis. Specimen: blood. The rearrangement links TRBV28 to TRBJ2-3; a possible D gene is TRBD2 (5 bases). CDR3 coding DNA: TGTGCCAGCAGTTTAAGCGGCCCACGCACAGATACGCAGTATTTT. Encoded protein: CASSLSGPRTDTQYF.